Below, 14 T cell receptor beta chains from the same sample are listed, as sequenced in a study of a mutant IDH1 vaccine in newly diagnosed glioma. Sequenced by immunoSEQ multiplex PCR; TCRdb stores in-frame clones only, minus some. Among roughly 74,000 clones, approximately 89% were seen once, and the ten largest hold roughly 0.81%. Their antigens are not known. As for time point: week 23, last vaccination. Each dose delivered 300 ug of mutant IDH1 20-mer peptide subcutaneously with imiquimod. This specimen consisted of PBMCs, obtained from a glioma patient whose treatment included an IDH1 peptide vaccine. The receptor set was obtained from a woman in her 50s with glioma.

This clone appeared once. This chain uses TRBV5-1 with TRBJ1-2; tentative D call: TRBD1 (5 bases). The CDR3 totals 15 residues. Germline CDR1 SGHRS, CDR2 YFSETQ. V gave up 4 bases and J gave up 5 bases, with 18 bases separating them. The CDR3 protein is CASSPTGGGSYGYTF. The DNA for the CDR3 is TGCGCCAGCAGCCCCACGGGGGGGGGTTCTTATGGCTACACCTTC.

The CDR3 reads CASSYRDEQYF. The CDR3 DNA sequence: TGTGCCAGCAGTTACCGGGACGAGCAGTACTTC. V and J are TRBV6-5 and TRBJ2-7, with no clear D. The CDR3 extends over 11 amino acids. CDR1 and CDR2 from the germline V gene are MNHEY and SVGAGI. Trimming pared 2 bases from V and 5 bases from J, leaving 4 bases between.

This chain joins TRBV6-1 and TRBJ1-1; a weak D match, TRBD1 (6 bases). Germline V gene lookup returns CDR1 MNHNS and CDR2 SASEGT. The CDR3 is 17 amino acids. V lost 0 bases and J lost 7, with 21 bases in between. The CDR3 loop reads CASSEALGRGDVVEAFF. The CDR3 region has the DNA TGTGCCAGCAGTGAAGCGCTTGGGAGGGGGGACGTGGTTGAAGCTTTCTTT.

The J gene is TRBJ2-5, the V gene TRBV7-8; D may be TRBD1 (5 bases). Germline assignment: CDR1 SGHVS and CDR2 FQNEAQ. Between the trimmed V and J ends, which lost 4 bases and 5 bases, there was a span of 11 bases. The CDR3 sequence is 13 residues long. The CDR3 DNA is TGTGCCAGCAGCTACAGGTTCGACGAGACCCAGTACTTC. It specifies CASSYRFDETQYF.

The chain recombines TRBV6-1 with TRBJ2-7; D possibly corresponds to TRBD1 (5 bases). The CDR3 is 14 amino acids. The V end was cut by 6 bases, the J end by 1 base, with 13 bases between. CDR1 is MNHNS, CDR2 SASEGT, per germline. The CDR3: CASRGQGPSYEQYF. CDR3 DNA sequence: TGTGCCAGCAGGGGCCAGGGCCCTTCCTACGAGCAGTACTTC.

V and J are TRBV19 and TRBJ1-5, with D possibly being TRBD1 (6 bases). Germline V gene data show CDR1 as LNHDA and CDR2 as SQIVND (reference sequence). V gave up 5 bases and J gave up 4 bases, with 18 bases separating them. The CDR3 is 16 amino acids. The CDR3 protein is CASSAPRTASNQPQHF. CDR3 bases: TGTGCCAGTAGTGCCCCTCGGACAGCCTCTAATCAGCCCCAGCATTTT.

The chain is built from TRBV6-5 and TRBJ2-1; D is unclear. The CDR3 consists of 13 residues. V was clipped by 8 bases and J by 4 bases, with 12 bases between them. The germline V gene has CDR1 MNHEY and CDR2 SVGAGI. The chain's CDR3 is CASRPDQYNEQFF. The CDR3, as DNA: TGTGCCAGCCGCCCGGACCAATACAATGAGCAGTTCTTC.

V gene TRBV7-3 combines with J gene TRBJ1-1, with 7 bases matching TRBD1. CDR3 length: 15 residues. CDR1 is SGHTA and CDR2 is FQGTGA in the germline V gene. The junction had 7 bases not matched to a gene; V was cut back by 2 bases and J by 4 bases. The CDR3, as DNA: TGTGCCAGCAGCTTATCCCAGGGGGGCGTCACTGAAGCTTTCTTT. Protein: CASSLSQGGVTEAFF.

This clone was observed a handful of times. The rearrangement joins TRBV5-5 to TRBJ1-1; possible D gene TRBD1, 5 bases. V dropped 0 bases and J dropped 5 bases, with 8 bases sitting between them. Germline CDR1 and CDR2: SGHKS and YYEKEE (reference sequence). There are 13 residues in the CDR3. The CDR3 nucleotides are TGTGCCAGCAGCTTGGGAGAGGGGACTGAAGCTTTCTTT. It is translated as CASSLGEGTEAFF. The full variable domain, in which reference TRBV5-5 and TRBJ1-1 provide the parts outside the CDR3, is DAGVTQSPTHLIKTRGQQVTLRCSPISGHKSVSWYQQVLGQGPQFIFQYYEKEERGRGNFPDRFSARQFPNYSSELNVNALLLGDSALYLCASSLGEGTEAFFGQGTRLTVV.

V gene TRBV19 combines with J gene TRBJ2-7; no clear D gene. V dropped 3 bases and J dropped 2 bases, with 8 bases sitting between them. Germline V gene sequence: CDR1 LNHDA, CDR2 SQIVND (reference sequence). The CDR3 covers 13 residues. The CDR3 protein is CASSIPDPYEQYF. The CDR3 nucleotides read TGTGCCAGTAGTATCCCGGACCCCTACGAGCAGTACTTC.

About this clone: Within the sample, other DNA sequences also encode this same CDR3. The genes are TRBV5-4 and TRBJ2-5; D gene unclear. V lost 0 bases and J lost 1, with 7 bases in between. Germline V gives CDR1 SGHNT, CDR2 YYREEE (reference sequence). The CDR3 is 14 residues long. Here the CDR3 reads CASSLGQTQETQYF. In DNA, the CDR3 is TGTGCCAGCAGCTTGGGACAAACCCAAGAGACCCAGTACTTC.

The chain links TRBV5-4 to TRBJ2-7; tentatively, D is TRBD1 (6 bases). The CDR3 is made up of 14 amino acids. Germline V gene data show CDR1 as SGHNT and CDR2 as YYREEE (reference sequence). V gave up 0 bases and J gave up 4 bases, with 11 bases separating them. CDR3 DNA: TGTGCCAGCAGCTTGGGCAGGGGACCTTACGAGCAGTACTTC. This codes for CASSLGRGPYEQYF.

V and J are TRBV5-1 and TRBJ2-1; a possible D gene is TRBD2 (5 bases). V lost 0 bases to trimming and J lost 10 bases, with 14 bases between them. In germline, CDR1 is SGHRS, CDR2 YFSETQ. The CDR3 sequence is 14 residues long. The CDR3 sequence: CASSLVLAPSEQFF. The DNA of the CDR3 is TGCGCCAGCAGCTTGGTTCTAGCACCTTCCGAGCAGTTCTTC. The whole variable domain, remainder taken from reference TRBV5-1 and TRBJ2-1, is KAGVTQTPRYLIKTRGQQVTLSCSPISGHRSVSWYQQTPGQGLQFLFEYFSETQRNKGNFPGRFSGRQFSNSRSEMNVSTLELGDSALYLCASSLVLAPSEQFFGPGTRLTVL.

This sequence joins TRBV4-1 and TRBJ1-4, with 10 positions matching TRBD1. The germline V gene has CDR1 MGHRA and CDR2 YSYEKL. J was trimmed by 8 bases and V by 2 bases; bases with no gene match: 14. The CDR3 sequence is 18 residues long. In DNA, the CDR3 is TGCGCCAGCAGCCAACCTAGGGACAGGGGTGGTTTGCGGGAAAAACTGTTTTTT. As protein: CASSQPRDRGGLREKLFF.